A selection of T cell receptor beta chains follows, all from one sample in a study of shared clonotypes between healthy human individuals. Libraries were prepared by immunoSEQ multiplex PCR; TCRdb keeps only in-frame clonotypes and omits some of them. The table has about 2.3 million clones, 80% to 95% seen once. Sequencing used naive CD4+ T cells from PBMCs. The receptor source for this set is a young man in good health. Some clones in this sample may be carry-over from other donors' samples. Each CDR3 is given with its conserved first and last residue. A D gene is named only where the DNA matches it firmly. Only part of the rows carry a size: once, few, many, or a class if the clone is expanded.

cdr3_nt: TGTGCCAGCAGCTTGGGGGGCCACCCTCTGGATGAGCAGTTCTTC
cdr3_aa: CASSLGGHPLDEQFF
d_call: NA
clone_size: NA
cdr3_length: 15
v_call: TRBV5-4
j_call: TRBJ2-1

cdr3_nt: TGCGCCAGCAGCTTGGCCAGGGGCTCCTACAATGAGCAGTTCTTC
cdr3_aa: CASSLARGSYNEQFF
d_call: NA
clone_size: NA
cdr3_length: 15
v_call: TRBV5-1
j_call: TRBJ2-1

cdr3_nt: TGCGCCAGCAGCTTCAGCGGCAGGGAGTCCTACGAGCAGTACTTC
cdr3_aa: CASSFSGRESYEQYF
d_call: NA
clone_size: NA
cdr3_length: 15
v_call: TRBV5-1
j_call: TRBJ2-7

cdr3_nt: TGTGCCAGCAGTGGGATGACTGGGGCCAACGTCCTGACTTTC
cdr3_aa: CASSGMTGANVLTF
d_call: NA
clone_size: NA
cdr3_length: 14
v_call: TRBV25-1
j_call: TRBJ2-6

cdr3_nt: TGTGCCAGCAGTGGGCAGCAGGGGAATAATGAAAAACTGTTTTTT
cdr3_aa: CASSGQQGNNEKLFF
d_call: NA
clone_size: once
cdr3_length: 15
v_call: TRBV6-1
j_call: TRBJ1-4

cdr3_nt: TGTGCCAGCAGCTACTCCTCCGGGATCGAAAGGGAGACCCAGTACTTC
cdr3_aa: CASSYSSGIERETQYF
d_call: NA
clone_size: NA
cdr3_length: 16
v_call: TRBV5-4
j_call: TRBJ2-5

cdr3_nt: TGTGCCAGCGGGGGGGCTGACATTCAGTACTTC
cdr3_aa: CASGGADIQYF
d_call: NA
clone_size: NA
cdr3_length: 11
v_call: TRBV7-9
j_call: TRBJ2-4

cdr3_nt: TGCGCCAGCAGCCAAGGCACGGGGAGAGGGACTGAAGCTTTCTTT
cdr3_aa: CASSQGTGRGTEAFF
d_call: NA
clone_size: NA
cdr3_length: 15
v_call: TRBV4-3
j_call: TRBJ1-1

cdr3_nt: TGCAGCGTTGGGGCGGCGGGACAGGGGGCCCCTCAGGACACCGGGGAGCTGTTTTTT
cdr3_aa: CSVGAAGQGAPQDTGELFF
d_call: TRBD1
clone_size: NA
cdr3_length: 19
v_call: TRBV29-1
j_call: TRBJ2-2

cdr3_nt: TGTGCCAGCAGCTTAGCGAACAGGGGCCGAGGAACTGAAGCTTTCTTT
cdr3_aa: CASSLANRGRGTEAFF
d_call: TRBD1
clone_size: NA
cdr3_length: 16
v_call: TRBV7-8
j_call: TRBJ1-1

cdr3_nt: TGTGCCAGCAGCTTAGGGTTGAATACGCAGTATTTT
cdr3_aa: CASSLGLNTQYF
d_call: NA
clone_size: NA
cdr3_length: 12
v_call: TRBV7-2
j_call: TRBJ2-3

cdr3_nt: TGTGCCAGCAGTGAACAGGTCTCTGGAAACACCATATATTTT
cdr3_aa: CASSEQVSGNTIYF
d_call: NA
clone_size: NA
cdr3_length: 14
v_call: TRBV28
j_call: TRBJ1-3

cdr3_nt: TGTGCCAGCAGTAGGACAGGCGGGGAGACCCAGTACTTC
cdr3_aa: CASSRTGGETQYF
d_call: TRBD1
clone_size: NA
cdr3_length: 13
v_call: TRBV27
j_call: TRBJ2-5

cdr3_nt: TGTGCCAGCAGCACCGTGAGACAGGGCGAGCAGTACTTC
cdr3_aa: CASSTVRQGEQYF
d_call: TRBD1
clone_size: NA
cdr3_length: 13
v_call: TRBV27
j_call: TRBJ2-7

cdr3_nt: TGCGCCAGCAGCTTGGGGGTGAGCGGGCAAGAGACCCAGTACTTC
cdr3_aa: CASSLGVSGQETQYF
d_call: NA
clone_size: once
cdr3_length: 15
v_call: TRBV5-1
j_call: TRBJ2-5

cdr3_nt: TGTGCCTGGATGAGAGGGATTGAGGCGAAGACTGAAGCTTTCTTT
cdr3_aa: CAWMRGIEAKTEAFF
d_call: NA
clone_size: NA
cdr3_length: 15
v_call: TRBV30
j_call: TRBJ1-1

cdr3_nt: TGCGCCAGCAGCCCGACTGTAGCAGACTTATACGAGCAGTACTTC
cdr3_aa: CASSPTVADLYEQYF
d_call: NA
clone_size: NA
cdr3_length: 15
v_call: TRBV5-1
j_call: TRBJ2-7

cdr3_nt: TGTGCCTGGGGGTTAGCGGGAATGTACGAGCAGTACTTC
cdr3_aa: CAWGLAGMYEQYF
d_call: TRBD2
clone_size: NA
cdr3_length: 13
v_call: TRBV30
j_call: TRBJ2-7

cdr3_nt: TGTGCCAGTAGCCTAGGACAGGGGGCTACCGAGCAGTACTTC
cdr3_aa: CASSLGQGATEQYF
d_call: TRBD1
clone_size: NA
cdr3_length: 14
v_call: TRBV19
j_call: TRBJ2-7

cdr3_nt: TGTGCCAGCAGTCTAGCGTACTCCTACGAGCAGTACTTC
cdr3_aa: CASSLAYSYEQYF
d_call: NA
clone_size: NA
cdr3_length: 13
v_call: TRBV28
j_call: TRBJ2-7

cdr3_nt: TGTGCCAGCAGGCCCGTTGCGGATACGAATGAAAAACTGTTTTTT
cdr3_aa: CASRPVADTNEKLFF
d_call: NA
clone_size: few
cdr3_length: 15
v_call: TRBV28
j_call: TRBJ1-4

cdr3_nt: TGCGCCAGCAGCCTGACGACTACGGAGACCCAGTACTTC
cdr3_aa: CASSLTTTETQYF
d_call: NA
clone_size: NA
cdr3_length: 13
v_call: TRBV5-1
j_call: TRBJ2-5

cdr3_nt: TGCGCCAGCAGCCAAGCGGATTTACGCAATGAGCAGTTCTTC
cdr3_aa: CASSQADLRNEQFF
d_call: NA
clone_size: once
cdr3_length: 14
v_call: TRBV4-1
j_call: TRBJ2-1

cdr3_nt: TGTGCCAGCAGCCAACGGACACTTCGCACAGATACGCAGTATTTT
cdr3_aa: CASSQRTLRTDTQYF
d_call: NA
clone_size: NA
cdr3_length: 15
v_call: TRBV28
j_call: TRBJ2-3

cdr3_nt: TGCGCCAGCAGCCCCGGACATTGGGAGGAGACCCAGTACTTC
cdr3_aa: CASSPGHWEETQYF
d_call: NA
clone_size: NA
cdr3_length: 14
v_call: TRBV5-1
j_call: TRBJ2-5

cdr3_nt: TGTGCCAGCAGCTTAGCGGGAGGTGTTTACGATGAGCAGTTCTTC
cdr3_aa: CASSLAGGVYDEQFF
d_call: TRBD2
clone_size: NA
cdr3_length: 15
v_call: TRBV11-3
j_call: TRBJ2-1

cdr3_nt: TGCGCCAGCAGCCTACAGGGGGCTAGCTCCTACGAGCAGTACTTC
cdr3_aa: CASSLQGASSYEQYF
d_call: TRBD1
clone_size: NA
cdr3_length: 15
v_call: TRBV5-1
j_call: TRBJ2-7

cdr3_nt: TGTGCCAGTAGTATGGGGACCGTAGGGAGGGATGAGACCCAGTACTTC
cdr3_aa: CASSMGTVGRDETQYF
d_call: TRBD2
clone_size: NA
cdr3_length: 16
v_call: TRBV19
j_call: TRBJ2-5

cdr3_nt: TGTGCCAGCAGTCAGGAAGCGGGAGGGTCCTACGAGCAGTACTTC
cdr3_aa: CASSQEAGGSYEQYF
d_call: TRBD2
clone_size: NA
cdr3_length: 15
v_call: TRBV6-5
j_call: TRBJ2-7

cdr3_nt: TGTGCCAGCTCACCCCTGGCGGGTGACACTGAAGCTTTCTTT
cdr3_aa: CASSPLAGDTEAFF
d_call: NA
clone_size: few
cdr3_length: 14
v_call: TRBV18
j_call: TRBJ1-1

cdr3_nt: TGTGCCAGCAGTGTTGCGACAGTCGGAAACACCATATATTTT
cdr3_aa: CASSVATVGNTIYF
d_call: NA
clone_size: NA
cdr3_length: 14
v_call: TRBV6-1
j_call: TRBJ1-3

cdr3_nt: TGTGCCAGCAAAGGACAGGGGCGGCACGAGCAGTACTTC
cdr3_aa: CASKGQGRHEQYF
d_call: TRBD1
clone_size: NA
cdr3_length: 13
v_call: TRBV6-1
j_call: TRBJ2-7

cdr3_nt: TGTGCCAGCAGTTTATGGGGACTAGCGGGAGCCTCGGGAGCCAAAAACATTCAGTACTTC
cdr3_aa: CASSLWGLAGASGAKNIQYF
d_call: TRBD2
clone_size: NA
cdr3_length: 20
v_call: TRBV28
j_call: TRBJ2-4

cdr3_nt: TGTGCCAGCAGCCCGAGCGGGGGGGGTAACGAGCAGTACTTC
cdr3_aa: CASSPSGGGNEQYF
d_call: TRBD2
clone_size: NA
cdr3_length: 14
v_call: TRBV7-2
j_call: TRBJ2-7

cdr3_nt: TGTGCCAGCAGCAAAAACGGGAAAGCTAGCGGGAGGAGGGGCGAGCAGTACTTC
cdr3_aa: CASSKNGKASGRRGEQYF
d_call: NA
clone_size: NA
cdr3_length: 18
v_call: TRBV21-1
j_call: TRBJ2-7

cdr3_nt: TGCGCCAGCAGCCAAGATTTCGTAGGCAGGGCCTATGGCTACACCTTC
cdr3_aa: CASSQDFVGRAYGYTF
d_call: NA
clone_size: NA
cdr3_length: 16
v_call: TRBV4-3
j_call: TRBJ1-2

cdr3_nt: TGTGCCAGCTCACCGGCTAGCGGGGGGAGCACAGATACGCAGTATTTT
cdr3_aa: CASSPASGGSTDTQYF
d_call: TRBD2
clone_size: NA
cdr3_length: 16
v_call: TRBV18
j_call: TRBJ2-3

cdr3_nt: TGTGCCAGCAGTTTAGCTGGGATGAACACTGAAGCTTTCTTT
cdr3_aa: CASSLAGMNTEAFF
d_call: NA
clone_size: NA
cdr3_length: 14
v_call: TRBV28
j_call: TRBJ1-1

cdr3_nt: TGCGCCAGCAGCCGAACTGGCGGGGGCTGGGGCACTGAAGCTTTCTTT
cdr3_aa: CASSRTGGGWGTEAFF
d_call: NA
clone_size: NA
cdr3_length: 16
v_call: TRBV23-1
j_call: TRBJ1-1

cdr3_nt: TGTGCCTGGAGTGTACGAGTAACAGATACGCAGTATTTT
cdr3_aa: CAWSVRVTDTQYF
d_call: NA
clone_size: NA
cdr3_length: 13
v_call: TRBV30
j_call: TRBJ2-3

cdr3_nt: TGTGCCAGCAGTGAAGGAGGGCGGGGAGATACGCAGTATTTT
cdr3_aa: CASSEGGRGDTQYF
d_call: NA
clone_size: once
cdr3_length: 14
v_call: TRBV6-1
j_call: TRBJ2-3

cdr3_nt: TGTGCCAGCAGCCGATCCGGGACAGGCTCCTACGAGCAGTACTTC
cdr3_aa: CASSRSGTGSYEQYF
d_call: TRBD1
clone_size: NA
cdr3_length: 15
v_call: TRBV11-2
j_call: TRBJ2-7

cdr3_nt: TGTGCCAGCAGCAACCCCAAATCACCCCTCCACTTT
cdr3_aa: CASSNPKSPLHF
d_call: NA
clone_size: once
cdr3_length: 12
v_call: TRBV6-5
j_call: TRBJ1-6

cdr3_nt: TGTGCCAGCAGCGTCTCGACAGGGAACTATGGCTACACCTTC
cdr3_aa: CASSVSTGNYGYTF
d_call: TRBD1
clone_size: NA
cdr3_length: 14
v_call: TRBV9
j_call: TRBJ1-2

cdr3_nt: TGTGCCAGCAGCTTACGAGGGGTCGGGGGGCCCCTCTATGGCTACACCTTC
cdr3_aa: CASSLRGVGGPLYGYTF
d_call: NA
clone_size: NA
cdr3_length: 17
v_call: TRBV7-2
j_call: TRBJ1-2

cdr3_nt: TGCGCCAGCAGCTGGGCCAAAAGCGGGAACTCCTACGAGCAGTACTTC
cdr3_aa: CASSWAKSGNSYEQYF
d_call: TRBD2
clone_size: NA
cdr3_length: 16
v_call: TRBV5-1
j_call: TRBJ2-7

cdr3_nt: TGTGCCGCTCAGGGGGCCGATAGCAATCAGCCCCAGCATTTT
cdr3_aa: CAAQGADSNQPQHF
d_call: TRBD1
clone_size: NA
cdr3_length: 14
v_call: TRBV10-3
j_call: TRBJ1-5

cdr3_nt: TGTGCCAGCAGTTCACAGGGGGGCGTTGAGCAGTACTTC
cdr3_aa: CASSSQGGVEQYF
d_call: TRBD1
clone_size: once
cdr3_length: 13
v_call: TRBV27
j_call: TRBJ2-7

cdr3_nt: TGCGCCAGCAGACTCTCTCGACGAGAAGGCACTGAAGCTTTCTTT
cdr3_aa: CASRLSRREGTEAFF
d_call: NA
clone_size: NA
cdr3_length: 15
v_call: TRBV5-1
j_call: TRBJ1-1

cdr3_nt: TGTGCCAGCAGTGGGGGACTAGGAGTTGGGGATACGCAGTATTTT
cdr3_aa: CASSGGLGVGDTQYF
d_call: TRBD2
clone_size: NA
cdr3_length: 15
v_call: TRBV2
j_call: TRBJ2-3

cdr3_nt: TGCGCCAGCAGCTTGGGGACCGTACCAGATACGCAGTATTTT
cdr3_aa: CASSLGTVPDTQYF
d_call: NA
clone_size: NA
cdr3_length: 14
v_call: TRBV5-1
j_call: TRBJ2-3

cdr3_nt: TGTGCCATCAGTGAGTCGAAAGGAACCGGACTCTACACCTTC
cdr3_aa: CAISESKGTGLYTF
d_call: NA
clone_size: NA
cdr3_length: 14
v_call: TRBV10-3
j_call: TRBJ1-2

cdr3_nt: TGCGCCAGCAGCTTGGCCCCGACAGGGAGGGACACCGGGGAGCTGTTTTTT
cdr3_aa: CASSLAPTGRDTGELFF
d_call: NA
clone_size: NA
cdr3_length: 17
v_call: TRBV5-1
j_call: TRBJ2-2

cdr3_nt: TGCGCCAGCAGCTTGGGGACCACGGGGAACACCGGGGAGCTGTTTTTT
cdr3_aa: CASSLGTTGNTGELFF
d_call: NA
clone_size: NA
cdr3_length: 16
v_call: TRBV5-1
j_call: TRBJ2-2